What follows are 30 T cell receptor beta chains derived from one specimen sequenced in a study of vaccination and CD4 T cells after COVID-19. For these receptors, no antigen is known. Sequence data for DNA of cultured CD4+ T cells were generated by the Oncomine TCR Beta short-read assay. TCRdb processed the PCR reads anew with MiXCR; each CDR3 protein has one entry. The sample records approximately 15,000 distinct CDR3 sequences, roughly 28% being singletons. Treatment: 10-day PBMC culture with coronavirus spike peptide pools or control peptides (ViraFEST assay). Sequencing was carried out using cultured CD4+ T cells from blood. The receptors shown here come from a human donor with COVID-19.

The V call is TRBV9, the J call TRBJ2-1; possible D gene TRBD1, 6 bases. CDR1 is SGDLS and CDR2 is YYNGEE in the germline V gene. The CDR3 sequence is 12 residues long. V lost 1 base and J lost 10, with 9 bases in between. CDR3 sequence reads: CASSVRGTEQFF. The CDR3 DNA follows: TGTGCCAGCAGCGTAAGGGGGACGGAGCAGTTCTTC.

By share, this clonotype ranks as medium-sized. V is TRBV10-3 and J is TRBJ1-2; a possible D gene is TRBD1 (5 bases). The V gene lost 2 bases and the J gene lost 4 bases, with 8 bases spanning the gap. In germline, CDR1 is ENHRY, CDR2 SYGVKD. The CDR3 sequence is 13 residues long. CDR3 coding DNA: TGTGCCATCAGTGAGGGGGGGGGCTATGGCTACACCTTC. Protein: CAISEGGGYGYTF.

Only a few counts were recorded for this clonotype. This chain links TRBV20-1 with TRBJ2-1, with a tentative D call TRBD2 (7 bases). Trimming removed 3 bases from V and 8 bases from J, with 11 bases in between. Germline V lookup: CDR1 DFQATT, CDR2 SNEGSKA (reference sequence). The CDR3 extends over 12 amino acids. The DNA for the CDR3 is TGCAGTGCTAGCGGGGGGCCCCATGAGCAGTTCTTC. Translating gives CSASGGPHEQFF.

In this sample, this clonotype turned up a few times. The rearrangement uses TRBV7-9 and TRBJ2-2; D not certain. The CDR3 length is 14 residues. V lost 1 base, J lost 4 bases, and 7 bases lay in between. Germline V gene sequence: CDR1 SEHNR, CDR2 FQNEAQ (reference sequence). The CDR3 sequence: CASSLDLPTGELFF. CDR3 sequence (DNA): TGTGCCAGCAGCTTAGACCTACCCACCGGGGAGCTGTTTTTT.

The chain links TRBV6-1 to TRBJ2-2; 10 nucleotides agree with TRBD2. The length of the CDR3 is 16 residues. Germline trimming cut 10 bases from V and 1 base from J; bases unmatched to any gene: 9. Per the germline V gene, CDR1 is MNHNS and CDR2 is SASEGT. The CDR3 sequence: CANTPAGGQNTGELFF. CDR3 nucleotides: TGTGCCAACACCCCAGCGGGGGGGCAGAACACCGGGGAGCTGTTTTTT.

This clonotype was seen a single time. The genes are TRBV19 and TRBJ1-4, with D unclear. The CDR3 contains 14 residues. The V end was cut by 4 bases, the J end by 7 bases, with 13 bases between. Germline V lookup: CDR1 LNHDA, CDR2 SQIVND (reference sequence). The CDR3: CASSSPRGIEKLFF. For the CDR3, the DNA is TGTGCCAGTAGTAGCCCCAGAGGGATTGAAAAACTGTTTTTT.

This clonotype was detected once. The V call is TRBV28, the J call TRBJ2-7, with a tentative D call TRBD1 (5 bases). The germline V gene encodes CDR1 MDHEN and CDR2 SYDVKM. This CDR3 is built from 15 residues. Deletions cut 5 bases from V and 3 bases from J, with 17 bases between. CDR3: CASSQAGFFNYEQYF. The CDR3 DNA is TGTGCCAGCAGTCAAGCAGGGTTTTTTAACTACGAGCAGTACTTC.

In this sample, this clonotype turned up a few times. The chain uses TRBV25-1 and TRBJ1-2; 8 positions match TRBD1. In germline, CDR1 is MGHDK, CDR2 SYGVNS. CDR3 size: 15 residues. V gave up 4 bases and J gave up 4 bases; unmatched junction bases: 8. CDR3 nucleotide sequence: TGTGCCAGCAGTGTGGCCGGGACAGGAGGCTATGGCTACACCTTC. Protein sequence: CASSVAGTGGYGYTF.

By frequency in the sample, this clonotype is medium-sized. The chain links TRBV25-1 to TRBJ1-6, with 7 bases fitting TRBD1. This CDR3 is 18 amino acids long. CDR1 MGHDK and CDR2 SYGVNS come from the germline V gene. V shed 6 bases, J shed 0 bases, and the junction held 11 bases outside the gene matches. This CDR3 reads CASSRGDSSSSYNSPLHF. The CDR3 region has the DNA TGTGCCAGCAGCCGTGGGGACAGCTCCAGCTCCTATAATTCACCCCTCCACTTT.

The V call is TRBV7-9, the J call TRBJ2-3, with 10 bases matching TRBD2. The CDR3 consists of 16 residues. The germline V gene has CDR1 SEHNR and CDR2 FQNEAQ (reference sequence). V dropped 6 bases and J dropped 1; count of bases not matched to a gene: 7. This chain's CDR3 is CASRSLAGAGTDTQYF. The CDR3 nucleotides are TGTGCCAGCAGGTCCCTAGCGGGGGCCGGCACAGATACGCAGTATTTT.

DNA of the CDR3: TGTGCCAGCAGTTTATGGGGTTGGGACACCGGGGAGCTGTTTTTT. This gives the protein CASSLWGWDTGELFF. This rearrangement joins TRBV27 to TRBJ2-2; D call uncertain. There are 15 residues in the CDR3. V lost 1 base and J lost 3, with 9 bases in between. Germline V gene data show CDR1 as MNHEY and CDR2 as SMNVEV (reference sequence).

The rearrangement links TRBV2 to TRBJ2-3; D may be TRBD1 or TRBD2 (5 bases each). The V gene's germline CDR1 is SNHLY and CDR2 FYNNEI. CDR3 length equals 13 residues. The germline V and J ends were trimmed by 6 bases and 7 bases, with 14 bases remaining between them. CDR3 loop: CASRIGTPNTQYF. For the CDR3, the DNA is TGTGCCAGCAGGATAGGGACCCCCAATACGCAGTATTTT.

The genes are TRBV7-9 and TRBJ1-6; 9 positions match TRBD1. The CDR3 has 16 amino acids. V was pared by 5 bases and J by 7 bases, with 9 bases of the junction left unmatched. Germline V gene sequence: CDR1 SEHNR, CDR2 FQNEAQ (reference sequence). CDR3 in amino acids: CASSGHSGTGNSPLHF. The DNA for the CDR3 is TGTGCCAGCAGCGGACACTCCGGGACAGGGAATTCACCCCTCCACTTT.

CDR3 loop: CASSLGAVSYNEQFF. The CDR3 DNA sequence: TGTGCCAGCAGCTTAGGGGCTGTCTCCTACAATGAGCAGTTCTTC. V and J are TRBV7-9 and TRBJ2-1; no definite D call. There are 15 residues in the CDR3. In germline, CDR1 is SEHNR, CDR2 FQNEAQ (reference sequence). Trimming cost V 1 base and J 0 bases, with 7 bases left between them. The full variable domain, in which reference TRBV7-9 and TRBJ2-1 provide the parts outside the CDR3, is DTGVSQNPRHKITKRGQNVTFRCDPISEHNRLYWYRQTLGQGPEFLTYFQNEAQLEKSRLLSDRFSAERPKGSFSTLEIQRTEQGDSAMYLCASSLGAVSYNEQFFGPGTRLTVL.

Judged by abundance, this clonotype is medium-sized. The chain uses TRBV6-1 and TRBJ1-5, with D tentatively TRBD1 (6 bases). From germline, CDR1 is MNHNS and CDR2 SASEGT. The CDR3 contains 14 residues. Trimming cost V 6 bases and J 3 bases, with 12 bases left between them. The CDR3 is CASSRQALNQPQHF. Written as DNA, the CDR3 is TGTGCCAGCAGCAGACAGGCACTCAATCAGCCCCAGCATTTT.

The J gene is TRBJ2-5, the V gene TRBV5-1, with TRBD2 identical over 13 bases. In germline, CDR1 is SGHRS, CDR2 YFSETQ. Germline trimming cut 4 bases from V and 5 bases from J; bases unmatched to any gene: 8. There are 16 residues in the CDR3. CDR3 coding DNA: TGCGCCAGCAGCGTGGGGACTAGCGGGGCGGGGGAGACCCAGTACTTC. Its translation is CASSVGTSGAGETQYF.

V usage is TRBV27 and J usage is TRBJ2-5; a weak D match, TRBD1 (6 bases). Germline V gene sequence: CDR1 MNHEY, CDR2 SMNVEV (reference sequence). CDR3 length: 13 residues. Trimming cost V 6 bases and J 5 bases, with 13 bases left between them. CDR3 protein: CASSTGLRETQYF. CDR3 sequence (DNA): TGTGCCAGCAGCACAGGGTTACGGGAGACCCAGTACTTC.

This clonotype occurred a few times. The rearrangement uses TRBV7-8 and TRBJ1-4, with D perhaps matching TRBD1 (5 bases). CDR3 size: 15 residues. The germline V and J ends were trimmed by 6 bases and 7 bases, with 18 bases remaining between them. CDR1 SGHVS and CDR2 FQNEAQ come from the germline V gene. In DNA form, the CDR3 reads TGTGCCAGCAGGTGGAATTGGGGGAGTTGTGAAAAACTGTTTTTT. Amino acids: CASRWNWGSCEKLFF. The full variable domain, with the rest looked up from reference TRBV7-8 and TRBJ1-4, is GAGVSQSPRYKVAKRGQDVALRCDPISGHVSLFWYQQALGQGPEFLTYFQNEAQLDKSGLPSDRFFAERPEGSVSTLKIQRTQQEDSAVYLCASRWNWGSCEKLFFGSGTQLSVL.

This clonotype showed up just a few times. The chain has TRBV5-1 and TRBJ2-5; TRBD2 matches at 11 bases. With 2 bases clipped from V and 3 bases from J, the junction kept 3 bases outside the gene matches. The CDR3 extends over 15 amino acids. Germline V CDR1 and CDR2: SGHRS, YFSETQ. CDR3 protein: CASSFGSGGEETQYF. The CDR3 DNA reads TGCGCCAGCAGCTTCGGTAGCGGGGGGGAAGAGACCCAGTACTTC.

This clonotype was counted a few times. V is TRBV20-1 and J is TRBJ2-7, with 8 bases aligning to TRBD2. CDR1 and CDR2 (germline): DFQATT, SNEGSKA (reference sequence). The CDR3 has 15 amino acids. V dropped 0 bases and J dropped 4; count of bases not matched to a gene: 8. CDR3 sequence: CSARDERGNWYEQYF. CDR3 nucleotides: TGCAGTGCTAGAGATGAGCGGGGGAACTGGTACGAGCAGTACTTC.

This clonotype is medium-sized within its sample. The gene calls are TRBV12-3 or TRBV12-4 and TRBJ1-5; possible D gene TRBD1, 5 bases. This CDR3 has 14 residues. With 7 bases removed from V and 3 bases from J, the gap between germline ends came to 13 bases. The CDR3 here is CASTGTNHNQPQHF. In DNA, the CDR3 is TGTGCCAGCACCGGGACGAACCACAATCAGCCCCAGCATTTT.

The chain has TRBV24-1 and TRBJ2-3, with 10 bases aligning to TRBD1. The CDR3 totals 17 residues. The V gene's germline CDR1 is KGHDR and CDR2 SFDVKD. After removal of 5 bases from V and 6 bases from J, the junction contained 13 bases not matched to a gene. The CDR3 DNA reads as TGTGCCACCAGTGTCACCCAACCCGGGACAGGGGTGGATACGCAGTATTTT. Its translation: CATSVTQPGTGVDTQYF.

This clonotype has more than one count but fewer than ten. The chain has TRBV7-9 and TRBJ2-2, with D unclear. Germline V gene sequence: CDR1 SEHNR, CDR2 FQNEAQ (reference sequence). V was cut by 3 bases and J by 4 bases, with 15 bases left in between. CDR3 length equals 16 residues. CDR3 coding DNA: TGTGCCAGCAGCTTTCCAACTGGTCGAGGCACCGGGGAGCTGTTTTTT. Protein: CASSFPTGRGTGELFF.

A word on this clonotype: The CDR3 end shows no conserved phenylalanine or tryptophan, and so a read error is likely. The V and J genes are TRBV19 and TRBJ1-5; TRBD1 aligns across 7 bases. CDR1 and CDR2 (germline): LNHDA, SQIVND (reference sequence). CDR3 length: 15 amino acids. J lost 1 base, V lost 6 bases, and 6 bases had no gene match. The CDR3 coding sequence is TGTGCCAGTAGCCAAAACAGGGGCAGCAATCAGCCCCAGCATTCT. Protein product: CASSQNRGSNQPQHS.

The rearrangement joins TRBV7-3 to TRBJ2-1, with 13 positions matching TRBD2. Germline V CDR1 and CDR2: SGHTA, FQGTGA. CDR3 length: 17 residues. V shed 0 bases and J 7 bases; nucleotides not matched to a gene: 6. The CDR3 spells CASSLTGLAGSINEQFF. The CDR3 DNA sequence: TGTGCCAGCAGCTTAACGGGACTAGCGGGGAGTATAAATGAGCAGTTCTTC. Full variable domain (remainder filled in from reference TRBV7-3 and TRBJ2-1): GAGVSQTPSNKVTEKGKYVELRCDPISGHTALYWYRQSLGQGPEFLIYFQGTGAADDSGLPNDRFFAVRPEGSVSTLKIQRTERGDSAVYLCASSLTGLAGSINEQFFGPGTRLTVL.

To note about this clonotype: Germline and junction disagree at one end, which may indicate a read error. V gene TRBV4-2 combines with J gene TRBJ2-1; TRBD2 matches at 15 bases. The CDR3 has 18 amino acids. Germline V gives CDR1 LGHNA, CDR2 YNFKEQ. The CDR3 DNA sequence: TGTGCCAGCAGCGAAGATGGACTAGCGGGGGGGCTAATTCGGGAGCAGTTCTTC. Encoded protein: CASSEDGLAGGLIREQFF.

A few counts support this clonotype. The CDR3 region is CSARSGQGRTDTQYF. CDR3 DNA sequence: TGCAGTGCTAGATCGGGACAGGGAAGGACAGATACGCAGTATTTT. V is TRBV20-1 and J is TRBJ2-3; 9 positions match TRBD1. The CDR3 contains 15 residues. J gave up 3 bases and V 2 bases, and 6 bases lay outside the gene matches. From germline, CDR1 is DFQATT and CDR2 SNEGSKA (reference sequence).

V usage is TRBV27 and J usage is TRBJ1-3; D ambiguous. Germline CDR1 is MNHEY and CDR2 is SMNVEV (reference sequence). V lost 3 bases and J 3 bases, leaving 6 bases between the germline ends. The CDR3 has 13 residues. CDR3 amino acids: CASSLQFGNTIYF. The CDR3, as DNA: TGTGCCAGCAGTTTGCAATTTGGAAACACCATATATTTT.

This sequence joins TRBV29-1 and TRBJ2-7; 7 bases are shared with TRBD1. The CDR3 length is 12 residues. CDR1 and CDR2 from the germline V gene are SQVTM and ANQGSEA. V dropped 4 bases and J dropped 6; count of bases not matched to a gene: 6. The CDR3 region is CSVVRGKVEQYF. The CDR3 DNA follows: TGCAGCGTTGTCAGGGGGAAGGTCGAGCAGTACTTC.

The rearrangement joins TRBV7-2 to TRBJ2-3; TRBD1 matches at 7 bases. In germline, CDR1 is SGHTA, CDR2 FQGNSA. J lost 5 bases, V lost 4 bases, and 9 bases had no gene match. This CDR3 contains 15 residues. This CDR3 reads CASSSQRQGVDTQYF. DNA for the CDR3: TGTGCCAGCAGCTCCCAAAGACAGGGCGTAGATACGCAGTATTTT.